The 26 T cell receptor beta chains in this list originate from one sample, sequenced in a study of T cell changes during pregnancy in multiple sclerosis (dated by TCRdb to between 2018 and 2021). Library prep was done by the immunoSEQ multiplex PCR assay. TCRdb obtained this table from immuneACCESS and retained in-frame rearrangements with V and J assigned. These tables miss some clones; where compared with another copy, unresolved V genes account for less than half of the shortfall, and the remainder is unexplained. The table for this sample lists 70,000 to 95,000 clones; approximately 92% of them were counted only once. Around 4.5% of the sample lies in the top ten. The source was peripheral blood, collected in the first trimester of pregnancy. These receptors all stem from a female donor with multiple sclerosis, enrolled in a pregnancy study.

CDR3 amino acids: CASSDWRGGGETQYF. The CDR3 region has the DNA TGCGCCAGCAGTGATTGGCGGGGGGGTGGTGAGACCCAGTACTTC. The chain employs TRBV10-2 and TRBJ2-5, with 9 nucleotides matching TRBD2. CDR1 and CDR2 (germline): WSHSY, SAAADI. The CDR3 is 15 amino acids. The junction had 7 bases not matched to a gene; V was cut back by 3 bases and J by 5 bases.

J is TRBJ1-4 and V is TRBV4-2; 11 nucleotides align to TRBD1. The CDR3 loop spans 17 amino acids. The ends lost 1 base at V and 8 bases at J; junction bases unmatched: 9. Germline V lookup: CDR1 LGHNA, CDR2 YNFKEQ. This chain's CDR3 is CASSQVSGGTGGEKLFF. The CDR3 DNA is TGTGCCAGCAGCCAAGTCTCTGGAGGGACAGGGGGAGAAAAACTGTTTTTT.

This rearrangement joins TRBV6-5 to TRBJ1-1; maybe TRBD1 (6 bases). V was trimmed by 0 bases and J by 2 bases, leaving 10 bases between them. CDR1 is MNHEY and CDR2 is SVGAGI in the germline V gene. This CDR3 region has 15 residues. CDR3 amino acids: CASSYSEQGNTEAFF. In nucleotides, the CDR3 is TGTGCCAGCAGTTACTCGGAACAGGGCAACACTGAAGCTTTCTTT.

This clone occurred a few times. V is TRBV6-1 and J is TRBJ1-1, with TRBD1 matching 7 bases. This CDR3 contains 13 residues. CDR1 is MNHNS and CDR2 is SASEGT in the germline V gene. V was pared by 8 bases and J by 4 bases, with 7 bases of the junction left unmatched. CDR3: CASRDRAITEAFF. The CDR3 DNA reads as TGTGCCAGCCGAGACAGGGCAATCACTGAAGCTTTCTTT.

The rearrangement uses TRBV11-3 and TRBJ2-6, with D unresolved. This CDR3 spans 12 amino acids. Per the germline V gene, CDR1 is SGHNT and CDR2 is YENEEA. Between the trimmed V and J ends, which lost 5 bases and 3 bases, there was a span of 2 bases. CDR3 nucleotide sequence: TGTGCCAGCAGCCATGGGGCCAACGTCCTGACTTTC. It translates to CASSHGANVLTF. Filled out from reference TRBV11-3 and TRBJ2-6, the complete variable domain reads EAGVVQSPRYKIIEKKQPVAFWCNPISGHNTLYWYLQNLGQGPELLIRYENEEAVDDSQLPKDRFSAERLKGVDSTLKIQPAELGDSAVYLCASSHGANVLTFGAGSRLTVL.

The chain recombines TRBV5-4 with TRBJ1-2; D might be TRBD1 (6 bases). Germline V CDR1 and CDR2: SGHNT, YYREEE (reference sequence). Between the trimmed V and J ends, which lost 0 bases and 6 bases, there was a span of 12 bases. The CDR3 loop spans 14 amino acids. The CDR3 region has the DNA TGTGCCAGCAGCTTGGATCAGGGGACCAATGGCTACACCTTC. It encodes CASSLDQGTNGYTF.

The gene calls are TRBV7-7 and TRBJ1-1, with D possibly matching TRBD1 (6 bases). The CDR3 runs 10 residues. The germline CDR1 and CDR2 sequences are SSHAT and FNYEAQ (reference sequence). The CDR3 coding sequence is TGTGCTCAGGGGATTACTGAAGCTTTCTTT. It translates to CAQGITEAFF.

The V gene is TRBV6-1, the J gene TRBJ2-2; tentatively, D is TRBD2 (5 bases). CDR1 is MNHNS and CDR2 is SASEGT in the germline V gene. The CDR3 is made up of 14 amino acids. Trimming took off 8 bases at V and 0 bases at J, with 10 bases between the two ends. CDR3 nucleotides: TGTGCCAGCCTTCCGGGGACGAACACCGGGGAGCTGTTTTTT. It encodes CASLPGTNTGELFF.

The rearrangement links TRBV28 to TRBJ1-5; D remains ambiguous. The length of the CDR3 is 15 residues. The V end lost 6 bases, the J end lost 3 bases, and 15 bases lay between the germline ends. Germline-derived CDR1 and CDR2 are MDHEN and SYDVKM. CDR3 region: CASSPFRGYNQPQHF. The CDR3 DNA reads TGTGCCAGCAGCCCCTTTCGGGGATACAATCAGCCCCAGCATTTT.

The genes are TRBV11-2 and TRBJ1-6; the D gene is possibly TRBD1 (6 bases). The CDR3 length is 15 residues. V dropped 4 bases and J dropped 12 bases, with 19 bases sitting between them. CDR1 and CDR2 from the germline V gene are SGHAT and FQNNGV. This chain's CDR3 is CASSSPSRQVGPLHF. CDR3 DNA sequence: TGTGCCAGCAGCTCGCCGAGCCGACAGGTTGGACCCCTCCACTTT.

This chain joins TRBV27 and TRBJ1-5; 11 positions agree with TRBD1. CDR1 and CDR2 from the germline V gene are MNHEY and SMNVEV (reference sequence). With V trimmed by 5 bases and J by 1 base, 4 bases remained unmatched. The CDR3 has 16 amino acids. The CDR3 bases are TGTGCCAGCAGTCCGGACAGGGGGCTGAGCAATCAGCCCCAGCATTTT. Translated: CASSPDRGLSNQPQHF.

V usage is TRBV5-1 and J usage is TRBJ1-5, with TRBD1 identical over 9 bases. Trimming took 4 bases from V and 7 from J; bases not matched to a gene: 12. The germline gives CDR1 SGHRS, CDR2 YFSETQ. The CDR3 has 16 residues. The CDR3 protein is CASSALPDRGAQPQHF. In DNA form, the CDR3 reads TGCGCCAGCAGCGCTCTGCCGGACAGGGGAGCCCAGCCCCAGCATTTT. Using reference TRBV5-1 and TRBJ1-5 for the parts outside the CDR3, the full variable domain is KAGVTQTPRYLIKTRGQQVTLSCSPISGHRSVSWYQQTPGQGLQFLFEYFSETQRNKGNFPGRFSGRQFSNSRSEMNVSTLELGDSALYLCASSALPDRGAQPQHFGDGTRLSIL.

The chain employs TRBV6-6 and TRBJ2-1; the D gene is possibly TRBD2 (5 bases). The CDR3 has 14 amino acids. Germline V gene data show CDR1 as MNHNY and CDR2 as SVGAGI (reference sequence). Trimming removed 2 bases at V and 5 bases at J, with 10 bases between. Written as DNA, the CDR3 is TGTGCCAGCAGTTACACGACGAGGGACAATGAGCAGTTCTTC. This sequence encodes CASSYTTRDNEQFF.

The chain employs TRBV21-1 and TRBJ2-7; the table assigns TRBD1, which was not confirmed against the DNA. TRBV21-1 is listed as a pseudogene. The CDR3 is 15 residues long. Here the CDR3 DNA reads TGTGCCAGCAGCAAAGAAATTTGGGGCAGCTACGAGCAGTACTTC. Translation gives CASSKEIWGSYEQYF.

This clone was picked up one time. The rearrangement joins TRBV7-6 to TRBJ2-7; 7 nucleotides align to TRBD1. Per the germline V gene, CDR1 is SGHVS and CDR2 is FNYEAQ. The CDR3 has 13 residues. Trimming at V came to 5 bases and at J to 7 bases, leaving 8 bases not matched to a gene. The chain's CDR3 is CASSPGGWKEQYF. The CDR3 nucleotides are TGTGCCAGCAGCCCAGGGGGTTGGAAAGAGCAGTACTTC.

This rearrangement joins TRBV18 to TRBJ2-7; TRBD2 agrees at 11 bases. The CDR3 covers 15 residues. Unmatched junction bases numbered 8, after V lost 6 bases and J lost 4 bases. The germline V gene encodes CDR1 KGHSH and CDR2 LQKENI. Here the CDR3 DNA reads TGTGCCAGCTCCTTGGGGGGACTAGCGGATTACGAGCAGTACTTC. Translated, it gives CASSLGGLADYEQYF.

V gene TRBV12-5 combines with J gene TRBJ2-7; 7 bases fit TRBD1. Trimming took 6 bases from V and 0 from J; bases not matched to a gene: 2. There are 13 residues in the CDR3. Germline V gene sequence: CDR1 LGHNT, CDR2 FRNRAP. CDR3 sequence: CASGWDSSYEQYF. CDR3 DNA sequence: TGTGCTAGTGGGTGGGACAGCTCCTACGAGCAGTACTTC.

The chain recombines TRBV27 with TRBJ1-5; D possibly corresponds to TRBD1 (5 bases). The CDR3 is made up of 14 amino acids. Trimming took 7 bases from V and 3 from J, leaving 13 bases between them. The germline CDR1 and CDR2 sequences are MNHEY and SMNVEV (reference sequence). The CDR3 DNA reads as TGTGCCAGCATGAATTCAGGGAACAATCAGCCCCAGCATTTT. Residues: CASMNSGNNQPQHF.

The CDR3 region has the DNA TGTGCCAGCAGCGGGGGACAGGCTGCCAATGAGCAGTTCTTC. Amino acid sequence: CASSGGQAANEQFF. The chain joins TRBV9 to TRBJ2-1, with 8 nucleotides matching TRBD1. The CDR3 has 14 residues. The germline V gene encodes CDR1 SGDLS and CDR2 YYNGEE. Losses at the gene ends were 3 bases for V and 6 bases for J; bases not matched to a gene: 5.

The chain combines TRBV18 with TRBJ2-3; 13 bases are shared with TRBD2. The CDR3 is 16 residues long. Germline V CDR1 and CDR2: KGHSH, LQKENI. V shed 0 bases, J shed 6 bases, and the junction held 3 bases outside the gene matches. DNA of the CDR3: TGTGCCAGCTCACCACCAACTAGCGGGGGGGCTGATACGCAGTATTTT. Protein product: CASSPPTSGGADTQYF.

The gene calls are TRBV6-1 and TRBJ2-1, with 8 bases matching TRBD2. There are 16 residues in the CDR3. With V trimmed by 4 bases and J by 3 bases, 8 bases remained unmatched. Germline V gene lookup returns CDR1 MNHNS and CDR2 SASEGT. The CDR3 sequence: CASSGVAGLYYNEQFF. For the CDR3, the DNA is TGTGCCAGCAGTGGGGTAGCGGGGCTCTACTACAATGAGCAGTTCTTC.

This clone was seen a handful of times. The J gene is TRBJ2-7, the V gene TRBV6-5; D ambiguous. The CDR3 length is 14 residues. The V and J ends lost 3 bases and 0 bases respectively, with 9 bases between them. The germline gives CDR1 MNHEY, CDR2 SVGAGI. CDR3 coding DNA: TGTGCCAGCAGTTATGGCGAGGCCTCCTACGAGCAGTACTTC. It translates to CASSYGEASYEQYF.

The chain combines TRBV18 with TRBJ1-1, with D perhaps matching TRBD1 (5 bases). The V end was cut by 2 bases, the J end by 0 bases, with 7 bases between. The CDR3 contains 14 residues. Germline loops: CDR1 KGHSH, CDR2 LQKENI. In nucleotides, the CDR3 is TGTGCCAGCTCACCAGGGGCCGTGAACACTGAAGCTTTCTTT. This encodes CASSPGAVNTEAFF.

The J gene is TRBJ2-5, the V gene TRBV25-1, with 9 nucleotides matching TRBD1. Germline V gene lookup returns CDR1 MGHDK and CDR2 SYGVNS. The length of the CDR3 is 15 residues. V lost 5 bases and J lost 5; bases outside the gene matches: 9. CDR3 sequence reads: CASSRPGQGGETQYF. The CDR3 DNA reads TGTGCCAGCAGTAGACCGGGACAGGGTGGTGAGACCCAGTACTTC.

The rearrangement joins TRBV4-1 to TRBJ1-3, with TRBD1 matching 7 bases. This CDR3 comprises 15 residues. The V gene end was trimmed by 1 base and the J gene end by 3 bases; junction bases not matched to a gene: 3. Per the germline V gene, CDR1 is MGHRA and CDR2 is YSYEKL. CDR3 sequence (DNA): TGCGCCAGCAGCCAAGCAACAGGGGTTGGAAACACCATATATTTT. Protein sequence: CASSQATGVGNTIYF.

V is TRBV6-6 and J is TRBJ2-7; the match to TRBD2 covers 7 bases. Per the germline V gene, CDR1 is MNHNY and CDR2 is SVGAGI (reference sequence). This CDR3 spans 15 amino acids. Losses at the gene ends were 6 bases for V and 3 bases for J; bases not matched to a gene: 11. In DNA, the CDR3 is TGTGCCAGCAGCCTAGGAGGCGGGGGTTACTACGAGCAGTACTTC. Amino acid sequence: CASSLGGGGYYEQYF.